Listed here is a single T cell receptor beta chain. The antigen is not known. A junction boundary mismatches the germline segment, possibly from a read error. The sample contains more than one DNA sequence encoding this CDR3. This entry belongs to a study of cytomegalovirus exposure and HLA in healthy donors. The PCR had 60 Vbeta and 13 Jbeta primers. The protocol was immunoSEQ multiplex PCR, while the TCRdb copy is restricted to in-frame clones and leaves out a portion. Counted here are more than 100,000 clones, about three quarters occurring once; the ten biggest clones make up roughly 31%. The study, taken as a whole, reports: TCR beta sequences reportedly predicted the HLA-A and HLA-B alleles of most subjects accurately.

Germline loops: CDR1 PRHDT, CDR2 FYEKMQ (reference sequence). CDR3 size: 16 residues. The sequence derives from a man aged 55-75 years in good health and CMV-seropositive. Sequences were obtained from PBMCs. The chain joins TRBV13 to TRBJ1-4; 7 nucleotides align to TRBD1. The CDR3 spells CASSSQLDRAGEKLFF. Written as DNA, the CDR3 is TGCGCCAGCAGCTCGCAACTTGACAGGGCGGGGGAAAAACTGTTTTTT.